What follows describes a single T cell receptor beta chain. These data come from a study of cytomegalovirus exposure and HLA in healthy donors. Primers for the PCR totalled 60 Vbeta and 13 Jbeta. The protocol was immunoSEQ multiplex PCR, while the TCRdb copy is restricted to in-frame clones and leaves out a portion. The sample shows some 170,000 clones, roughly 85% of them seen only once. The TCR was taken from a man younger than 30 in good health and CMV-seropositive. The specimen was PBMCs.

The CDR3 DNA reads as TGTGCCAGCAGTTTATCCGGGTCGGGGTACGAGCAGTACTTC. Translated, it gives CASSLSGSGYEQYF. The chain recombines TRBV27 with TRBJ2-7, with a tentative D call TRBD2 (5 bases). The germline gives CDR1 MNHEY, CDR2 SMNVEV (reference sequence). CDR3 length equals 14 residues. The V end was cut by 0 bases, the J end by 4 bases, with 10 bases between.